The rows below give T cell receptor beta chains drawn from one sample of a study of identifying expanded T cells in peripheral blood. Libraries were prepared by immunoSEQ multiplex PCR; TCRdb keeps only in-frame clonotypes and omits some of them. The repertoire holds about 91,000 clones, with approximately 90% as singletons. The specimen sequenced was blood. These receptors were collected from a person aged 18 to 70 in good health. Each CDR3 is given with its conserved first and last residue. A D gene is named only where the DNA matches it firmly. Clone size appears in some rows only: once, few, many, or a class for an expanded clone.

size: NA; J: TRBJ2-5; D: TRBD2; V: TRBV5-1; CDR3: CASSLDPGRGTQYF; DNA: TGCGCCAGCAGCTTGGATCCGGGGAGGGGGACCCAGTACTTC
size: NA; J: TRBJ2-7; D: TRBD2; V: TRBV10-3; CDR3: CAISESAGTSGYGGGYEQYF; DNA: TGTGCCATCAGTGAATCCGCCGGGACTAGCGGCTACGGAGGAGGGTACGAGCAGTACTTC
size: NA; J: TRBJ2-7; D: NA; V: TRBV2; CDR3: CASSEEGGQGYEQYF; DNA: TGTGCCAGCAGTGAAGAGGGGGGGCAAGGCTACGAGCAGTACTTC
size: NA; J: TRBJ2-2; D: TRBD1; V: TRBV9; CDR3: CASSATGGAPGELFF; DNA: TGTGCCAGCAGCGCCACAGGGGGCGCCCCCGGGGAGCTGTTTTTT
size: NA; J: TRBJ2-2; D: NA; V: TRBV11-3; CDR3: CASSAGGGELFF; DNA: TGTGCCAGCTCGGCAGGCGGCGGGGAGCTGTTTTTT
size: NA; J: TRBJ2-2; D: NA; V: TRBV11-2; CDR3: CASSPGGAGELFF; DNA: TGTGCCAGCAGCCCGGGTGGGGCCGGGGAGCTGTTTTTT
size: few; J: TRBJ2-2; D: TRBD1; V: TRBV6-4; CDR3: CASSDVGGTSGELFF; DNA: TGTGCCAGCAGTGACGTAGGGGGCACGAGCGGGGAGCTGTTTTTT
size: NA; J: TRBJ2-7; D: NA; V: TRBV5-4; CDR3: CASSLYWGGAISYEQYF; DNA: TGTGCCAGCAGCTTGTATTGGGGCGGGGCTATCTCCTACGAGCAGTACTTC
size: NA; J: TRBJ1-4; D: NA; V: TRBV5-6; CDR3: CASWHPSRGEKLFF; DNA: TGTGCCAGCTGGCACCCCAGTAGGGGTGAAAAACTGTTTTTT
size: NA; J: TRBJ2-3; D: TRBD1; V: TRBV6-4; CDR3: CASSDTPGQTDTQYF; DNA: TGTGCCAGCAGTGACACTCCGGGACAGACAGATACGCAGTATTTT
size: NA; J: TRBJ1-2; D: NA; V: TRBV11-1; CDR3: CASSPREGYGYTF; DNA: TGTGCCAGCAGCCCCCGGGAGGGCTATGGCTACACCTTC
size: few; J: TRBJ2-2; D: NA; V: TRBV18; CDR3: CASSQRSTGELFF; DNA: TGTGCCAGCTCACAACGGAGCACCGGGGAGCTGTTTTTT
size: NA; J: TRBJ2-4; D: NA; V: TRBV19; CDR3: CASSLGDQANIQYF; DNA: TGTGCCAGTAGTCTGGGGGATCAGGCCAACATTCAGTACTTC
size: medium-sized; J: TRBJ1-1; D: NA; V: TRBV6-6; CDR3: CASSYNGGSTEAFF; DNA: TGTGCCAGCAGTTACAATGGGGGTAGCACTGAAGCTTTCTTT
size: NA; J: TRBJ2-7; D: NA; V: TRBV28; CDR3: CASSGQTGYSYEQYF; DNA: TGTGCCAGCAGTGGTCAAACAGGGTACTCCTACGAGCAGTACTTC
size: NA; J: TRBJ1-2; D: NA; V: TRBV19; CDR3: CASSIKVAAGYTF; DNA: TGTGCCAGTAGTATTAAGGTCGCGGCTGGCTACACCTTC
size: medium-sized; J: TRBJ2-1; D: NA; V: TRBV4-3; CDR3: CASSQSRGTPSHNEQFF; DNA: TGCGCCAGCAGCCAGAGCCGCGGGACCCCGTCCCACAATGAGCAGTTCTTC
size: NA; J: TRBJ2-6; D: NA; V: TRBV11-2; CDR3: CASREAGRSGANVLTF; DNA: TGTGCCAGCAGAGAGGCAGGGAGGTCTGGGGCCAACGTCCTGACTTTC
size: once; J: TRBJ2-3; D: NA; V: TRBV7-2; CDR3: CASSRPGEGTDTQYF; DNA: TGTGCCAGCAGCCGCCCAGGGGAAGGGACAGATACGCAGTATTTT
size: few; J: TRBJ2-7; D: NA; V: TRBV28; CDR3: CASSDYEQYF; DNA: TGTGCCAGCAGCGATTACGAGCAGTACTTC
size: NA; J: TRBJ1-3; D: TRBD1; V: TRBV2; CDR3: CASREDRDGNTIYF; DNA: TGTGCCAGCAGGGAGGACAGGGACGGAAACACCATATATTTT
size: few; J: TRBJ2-5; D: NA; V: TRBV21-1; CDR3: CASSKSSGRGGLETQYF; DNA: TGTGCCAGCAGCAAGTCGTCCGGGCGGGGGGGCTTGGAGACCCAGTACTTC
size: NA; J: TRBJ2-7; D: NA; V: TRBV5-5; CDR3: CASGPSGATYEQYF; DNA: TGTGCCAGCGGCCCCTCGGGGGCCACCTACGAGCAGTACTTC
size: once; J: TRBJ2-5; D: NA; V: TRBV11-3; CDR3: CASSLAGLQETQYF; DNA: TGTGCCAGCAGCTTAGCAGGGCTCCAAGAGACCCAGTACTTC
size: NA; J: TRBJ1-2; D: NA; V: TRBV18; CDR3: CASSPQGNYGYTF; DNA: TGTGCCAGCTCACCACAGGGGAACTATGGCTACACCTTC
size: NA; J: TRBJ2-4; D: TRBD2; V: TRBV19; CDR3: CASSREGNIQYF; DNA: TGTGCCAGTAGTAGGGAGGGAAACATTCAGTACTTC
size: NA; J: TRBJ1-1; D: NA; V: TRBV11-2; CDR3: CASSYERGTEAFF; DNA: TGTGCCAGCAGCTACGAGAGAGGCACTGAAGCTTTCTTT
size: NA; J: TRBJ2-3; D: TRBD2; V: TRBV6-5; CDR3: CAVGSSGGADTQYF; DNA: TGTGCCGTCGGGAGTAGCGGGGGAGCAGATACGCAGTATTTT
size: NA; J: TRBJ2-3; D: NA; V: TRBV19; CDR3: CASSPGGDTQYF; DNA: TGTGCCAGTAGTCCCGGCGGAGATACGCAGTATTTT
size: NA; J: TRBJ2-3; D: TRBD2; V: TRBV4-2; CDR3: CASSLRTSGDTQYF; DNA: TGTGCCAGCAGCTTAAGGACTAGCGGAGATACGCAGTATTTT
size: NA; J: TRBJ2-5; D: TRBD1; V: TRBV7-9; CDR3: CASSPDRGQETQYF; DNA: TGTGCCAGCAGCCCGGACAGGGGCCAAGAGACCCAGTACTTC
size: NA; J: TRBJ1-6; D: NA; V: TRBV7-2; CDR3: CASSPQGPPNSPLHF; DNA: TGTGCCAGCAGCCCCCAGGGCCCTCCAAATTCACCCCTCCACTTT
size: once; J: TRBJ2-2; D: NA; V: TRBV5-5; CDR3: CASAREQGGELFF; DNA: TGTGCCAGCGCCAGGGAACAGGGCGGGGAGCTGTTTTTT
size: NA; J: TRBJ2-5; D: TRBD2; V: TRBV29-1; CDR3: CSAMTSGLIETQYF; DNA: TGCAGCGCCATGACTAGCGGGCTGATAGAGACCCAGTACTTC
size: NA; J: TRBJ2-1; D: TRBD2; V: TRBV7-9; CDR3: CASSLRGDYNEQFF; DNA: TGTGCCAGCAGCTTACGGGGGGACTACAATGAGCAGTTCTTC
size: NA; J: TRBJ2-7; D: NA; V: TRBV6-5; CDR3: CASSRDNAYEQYF; DNA: TGTGCCAGCAGCCGGGACAACGCCTACGAGCAGTACTTC
size: NA; J: TRBJ2-5; D: TRBD1; V: TRBV6-5; CDR3: CASSYSGGRETQYF; DNA: TGTGCCAGCAGTTACTCAGGGGGCCGGGAGACCCAGTACTTC
size: NA; J: TRBJ1-2; D: NA; V: TRBV20-1; CDR3: CSVQGNYGYTF; DNA: TGCAGTGTACAGGGAAACTATGGCTACACCTTC
size: NA; J: TRBJ2-1; D: NA; V: TRBV5-6; CDR3: CASSSYRSSYNEQFF; DNA: TGTGCCAGCAGCTCTTACCGCTCATCCTACAATGAGCAGTTCTTC
size: NA; J: TRBJ2-2; D: TRBD1; V: TRBV6-6; CDR3: CASSTTGISAGELFF; DNA: TGTGCCAGCAGCACGACAGGGATATCTGCCGGGGAGCTGTTTTTT
size: NA; J: TRBJ1-1; D: NA; V: TRBV18; CDR3: CASSPQGQNTEAFF; DNA: TGTGCCAGCTCACCACAAGGACAGAACACTGAAGCTTTCTTT
size: NA; J: TRBJ2-5; D: NA; V: TRBV6-6; CDR3: CASSYSDKETQYF; DNA: TGTGCCAGCAGTTACTCCGACAAAGAGACCCAGTACTTC
size: NA; J: TRBJ2-1; D: NA; V: TRBV6-1; CDR3: CASSPGGAEHNEQFF; DNA: TGTGCCAGCAGTCCTGGAGGGGCAGAACACAATGAGCAGTTCTTC
size: NA; J: TRBJ2-4; D: TRBD2; V: TRBV6-6; CDR3: CASSLSGVAKNIQYF; DNA: TGTGCCAGCAGTTTGAGCGGGGTAGCCAAAAACATTCAGTACTTC
size: NA; J: TRBJ1-6; D: NA; V: TRBV19; CDR3: CASRSGDPHSPLHF; DNA: TGTGCCAGTAGATCGGGGGACCCTCATTCACCCCTCCACTTT
size: NA; J: TRBJ2-1; D: TRBD2; V: TRBV11-2; CDR3: CASSTWGREEQFF; DNA: TGTGCCAGCAGCACCTGGGGGAGGGAGGAGCAGTTCTTC